What follows are 27 T cell receptor beta chains derived from one specimen sequenced in a study of cytotoxic CD8 clonotypes in ibrutinib-treated CLL. Assay: immunoSEQ multiplex PCR; the TCRdb copy retains only in-frame clones and omits some. In the table there are about 200,000 clones, approximately 70% of which are singletons. The sequencing used PBMCs, collected after 12 months of ibrutinib treatment. The receptors come from a human donor with chronic lymphocytic leukemia.

This clone was detected a few times. The chain links TRBV19 to TRBJ2-2; D may match TRBD1 or TRBD2 (5 bases each). The V and J ends lost 3 bases and 5 bases respectively, with 7 bases between them. CDR1 is LNHDA and CDR2 is SQIVND in the germline V gene (reference sequence). This CDR3 spans 13 amino acids. The CDR3 protein is CASSMRGTGELFF. The CDR3 DNA reads TGTGCCAGTAGTATGAGGGGAACCGGGGAGCTGTTTTTT.

This clone was counted a single time. The rearrangement links TRBV18 to TRBJ1-2; no clear D. The V end lost 4 bases, the J end lost 2 bases, and 11 bases lay between the germline ends. CDR1 is KGHSH, CDR2 LQKENI, per germline. The CDR3 runs to 14 residues. CDR3 bases: TGTGCCAGCTCACTGAGTAGAGCCAACTATGGCTACACCTTC. The encoded protein is CASSLSRANYGYTF.

The chain joins TRBV25-1 to TRBJ2-5, with 12 bases matching TRBD2. The V and J ends lost 4 bases and 4 bases, in that order; junction bases with no gene match: 7. This CDR3 contains 16 residues. Per the germline V gene, CDR1 is MGHDK and CDR2 is SYGVNS. The CDR3 region is CASSASASGRAETQYF. The CDR3 DNA sequence: TGTGCCAGCAGTGCATCCGCTAGCGGGAGGGCAGAGACCCAGTACTTC.

The chain links TRBV19 to TRBJ1-2; tentatively, D is TRBD1 (6 bases). The V gene lost 7 bases and the J gene lost 2 bases, with 14 bases spanning the gap. The germline V gene encodes CDR1 LNHDA and CDR2 SQIVND (reference sequence). The CDR3 runs 14 residues. CDR3 loop: CASTEEDRNYGYTF. The CDR3 DNA reads TGTGCCAGTACTGAGGAAGACAGGAACTATGGCTACACCTTC.

This clone was observed a handful of times. V and J are TRBV6-6 and TRBJ1-2; TRBD1 matches at 7 bases. The V gene's germline CDR1 is MNHNY and CDR2 SVGAGI (reference sequence). This CDR3 region has 14 residues. The ends lost 2 bases at V and 6 bases at J; junction bases unmatched: 6. Written as DNA, the CDR3 is TGTGCCAGCAGTTACGGCCGACAGGGTGATGGCTACACCTTC. It encodes CASSYGRQGDGYTF.

The chain recombines TRBV15 with TRBJ1-3; no reliable D call. The CDR3 totals 17 residues. The germline gives CDR1 LNHNV, CDR2 YYDKDF (reference sequence). Trimming removed 0 bases at V and 4 bases at J, with 16 bases between. The CDR3 coding sequence is TGTGCCACCAGCAGAGATGGGGTGCCTGACTACGGAAACACCATATATTTT. It is translated as CATSRDGVPDYGNTIYF. Looking up the rest from reference TRBV15 and TRBJ1-3 gives the full variable domain: DAMVIQNPRYQVTQFGKPVTLSCSQTLNHNVMYWYQQKSSQAPKLLFHYYDKDFNNEADTPDNFQSRRPNTSFCFLDIRSPGLGDTAMYLCATSRDGVPDYGNTIYFGEGSWLTVV.

In nucleotides, the CDR3 is TGCAGCGTTAGGGACACCGGGGCCAAAAACATTCAGTACTTC. It codes for CSVRDTGAKNIQYF. The chain links TRBV29-1 to TRBJ2-4; tentative D call: TRBD1 (6 bases). Germline loops: CDR1 SQVTM, CDR2 ANQGSEA. Between the trimmed V and J ends, which lost 5 bases and 1 base, there was a span of 12 bases. This CDR3 spans 14 amino acids.

The table lists this clone with a few counts. The chain uses TRBV6-5 and TRBJ2-1; D ambiguous. The CDR3 covers 11 residues. Trimming removed 3 bases from V and 10 bases from J, with 7 bases in between. The germline V gene encodes CDR1 MNHEY and CDR2 SVGAGI. CDR3 DNA sequence: TGTGCCAGCAGTTATCTGTCCGAGCAGTTCTTC. As protein: CASSYLSEQFF.

The chain uses TRBV7-9 and TRBJ2-7; tentatively, D is TRBD1 (5 bases). The CDR3 has 14 residues. Germline CDR1 and CDR2: SEHNR and FQNEAQ (reference sequence). V was cut by 1 base and J by 3 bases, with 10 bases left in between. The CDR3 bases are TGTGCCAGCAGCTTAGAGTCAGGGTACTACGAGCAGTACTTC. Translating it yields CASSLESGYYEQYF.

This clone has a handful of counts. The V and J genes are TRBV11-1 and TRBJ1-1; TRBD1 matches at 12 bases. The length of the CDR3 is 16 residues. Trimming at V came to 5 bases and at J to 3 bases, leaving 7 bases not matched to a gene. Germline V CDR1 and CDR2: SGHAT, FQDESV (reference sequence). Here the CDR3 DNA reads TGTGCCAGCAGCGAGAGGGACAGGGGGCGAGACACTGAAGCTTTCTTT. It specifies CASSERDRGRDTEAFF. Complete variable domain (other parts from reference TRBV11-1 and TRBJ1-1): EAEVAQSPRYKITEKSQAVAFWCDPISGHATLYWYRQILGQGPELLVQFQDESVVDDSQLPKDRFSAERLKGVDSTLKIQPAELGDSAMYLCASSERDRGRDTEAFFGQGTRLTVV.

This chain uses TRBV19 with TRBJ1-4; D perhaps matches TRBD1 (5 bases). The germline gives CDR1 LNHDA, CDR2 SQIVND (reference sequence). Trimming cost V 8 bases and J 7 bases, with 20 bases left between them. The CDR3 totals 15 residues. For the CDR3, the DNA is TGTGCCAGTCAGGACCGGGGCAAGGGGAGTGAAAAACTGTTTTTT. Translating gives CASQDRGKGSEKLFF.

The rearrangement joins TRBV28 to TRBJ2-7, with TRBD1 matching over 7 bases. The CDR3 extends over 12 amino acids. V dropped 5 bases and J dropped 6; count of bases not matched to a gene: 4. Germline CDR1 MDHEN, CDR2 SYDVKM. The CDR3 coding sequence is TGTGCCAGCAGTGACGACAGGGCCGAGCAGTACTTC. Its protein product is CASSDDRAEQYF.

J is TRBJ1-1 and V is TRBV2; unclear D gene. The CDR3 consists of 13 residues. CDR1 and CDR2 from the germline V gene are SNHLY and FYNNEI. Deletions cut 4 bases from V and 3 bases from J, with 9 bases between. In DNA form, the CDR3 reads TGTGCCAGCAGTGGGCGACGGGACACTGAAGCTTTCTTT. Its protein is CASSGRRDTEAFF.

The V gene is TRBV29-1, the J gene TRBJ1-2; TRBD1 matches 9 bases. Germline CDR1 and CDR2: SQVTM and ANQGSEA. The junction had 9 bases not matched to a gene; V was cut back by 6 bases and J by 4 bases. The CDR3 totals 14 residues. CDR3 sequence (DNA): TGCAGCGTAGGACAGGGGAGGGCCCCCTATGGCTACACCTTC. It specifies CSVGQGRAPYGYTF.

V and J are TRBV15 and TRBJ2-2, with D hard to call. From germline, CDR1 is LNHNV and CDR2 YYDKDF (reference sequence). V was clipped by 1 base and J by 6 bases, with 9 bases between them. The CDR3 is 14 residues long. The CDR3 DNA reads as TGTGCCACCAGCAGAGCTGTTGATGCCGGGGAGCTGTTTTTT. Protein sequence: CATSRAVDAGELFF.

The chain recombines TRBV5-6 with TRBJ1-5; unclear D gene. V was pared by 0 bases and J by 8 bases, with 9 bases between. Germline V gene lookup returns CDR1 SGHDT and CDR2 YYEEEE. The CDR3 consists of 13 residues. This CDR3 reads CASSLVGFKPQHF. CDR3 nucleotides: TGTGCCAGCAGCTTGGTGGGTTTTAAGCCCCAGCATTTT.

The V and J genes are TRBV9 and TRBJ2-7, with 7 nucleotides matching TRBD2. The germline V gene has CDR1 SGDLS and CDR2 YYNGEE. The CDR3 consists of 15 residues. V trimming: 0 bases; J trimming: 4 bases; junction bases outside the gene matches: 7. The DNA of the CDR3 is TGTGCCAGCAGCGTAGGGGGGGGAGCGAGGTACGAGCAGTACTTC. It is translated as CASSVGGGARYEQYF.

The chain couples TRBV27 to TRBJ2-2; D not resolved. CDR3 length equals 16 residues. CDR1 MNHEY and CDR2 SMNVEV come from the germline V gene (reference sequence). V was trimmed by 2 bases and J by 1 base, leaving 11 bases between them. The CDR3 sequence: CASSLEARLNTGELFF. In DNA form, the CDR3 reads TGTGCCAGCAGTTTAGAGGCCAGGCTGAACACCGGGGAGCTGTTTTTT.

This clone was observed a handful of times. The chain carries TRBV30 and TRBJ1-2; D is uncertain. Germline V CDR1 and CDR2: GTSNPN, SVGIG (reference sequence). Trimming shortened V by 5 bases and J by 3 bases, and 13 bases separated the two germline ends. There are 13 residues in the CDR3. The CDR3 sequence is CAWVPVGYYGYTF. CDR3 coding DNA: TGTGCCTGGGTCCCGGTAGGATACTATGGCTACACCTTC.

The chain links TRBV28 to TRBJ2-4; D is uncertain. This CDR3 region has 16 residues. Trimming shortened V by 2 bases and J by 1 base, and 12 bases separated the two germline ends. Germline-derived CDR1 and CDR2 are MDHEN and SYDVKM. For the CDR3, the DNA is TGTGCCAGCAGTTTAGATTTTAAGAGGGCCAAAAACATTCAGTACTTC. This codes for CASSLDFKRAKNIQYF. Supplemented by reference TRBV28 and TRBJ2-4, the full variable domain reads DVKVTQSSRYLVKRTGEKVFLECVQDMDHENMFWYRQDPGLGLRLIYFSYDVKMKEKGDIPEGYSVSREKKERFSLILESASTNQTSMYLCASSLDFKRAKNIQYFGAGTRLSVL.

Written as DNA, the CDR3 is TGCAGCGTTGTTGGTGGGACGGGCTATGGCTACACCTTC. It encodes CSVVGGTGYGYTF. The chain recombines TRBV29-1 with TRBJ1-2; D may be TRBD1 (5 bases). V was cut by 4 bases and J by 4 bases, with 13 bases left in between. Germline CDR1 is SQVTM and CDR2 is ANQGSEA. This CDR3 comprises 13 residues.

The chain uses TRBV28 and TRBJ1-1, with no clear D. Germline CDR1 MDHEN, CDR2 SYDVKM. Between the trimmed V and J ends, which lost 3 bases and 3 bases, there was a span of 5 bases. CDR3 size: 12 residues. The CDR3 sequence is CASSLLHTEAFF. CDR3 coding DNA: TGTGCCAGCAGTTTGTTGCACACTGAAGCTTTCTTT. Combining the CDR3 with reference TRBV28 and TRBJ1-1 gives the whole variable domain DVKVTQSSRYLVKRTGEKVFLECVQDMDHENMFWYRQDPGLGLRLIYFSYDVKMKEKGDIPEGYSVSREKKERFSLILESASTNQTSMYLCASSLLHTEAFFGQGTRLTVV.

In its sample, this clone was seen a few times. The chain joins TRBV19 to TRBJ1-6; tentative D call: TRBD1 (6 bases). V lost 7 bases and J 10 bases, leaving 17 bases between the germline ends. The CDR3 loop spans 14 amino acids. Germline V gene sequence: CDR1 LNHDA, CDR2 SQIVND (reference sequence). CDR3 nucleotides: TGTGCCAGTACCGCGGGCAGGGGAGGGTCACCCCTCCACTTT. This encodes CASTAGRGGSPLHF. Based on the CDR3 plus reference TRBV19 and TRBJ1-6, the full variable domain is DGGITQSPKYLFRKEGQNVTLSCEQNLNHDAMYWYRQDPGQGLRLIYYSQIVNDFQKGDIAEGYSVSREKKESFPLTVTSAQKNPTAFYLCASTAGRGGSPLHFGNGTRLTVT.

The J gene is TRBJ2-1, the V gene TRBV7-2; D is perhaps TRBD1 or TRBD2 (5 bases each). The V gene's germline CDR1 is SGHTA and CDR2 FQGNSA. V lost 3 bases and J lost 8, with 17 bases in between. The length of the CDR3 is 15 residues. Written as DNA, the CDR3 is TGTGCCAGCAGCTTGGTCAGGGAGAGAAGGCATGAGCAGTTCTTC. It specifies CASSLVRERRHEQFF. Combining the CDR3 with reference TRBV7-2 and TRBJ2-1 gives the whole variable domain GAGVSQSPSNKVTEKGKDVELRCDPISGHTALYWYRQSLGQGLEFLIYFQGNSAPDKSGLPSDRFSAERTGGSVSTLTIQRTQQEDSAVYLCASSLVRERRHEQFFGPGTRLTVL.

The CDR3, as DNA: TGTGCCAGTAGTGTGACCTGGGACTCCATTGCGGAGACCCAGTACTTC. This gives the protein CASSVTWDSIAETQYF. The chain is built from TRBV19 and TRBJ2-5; D may be TRBD2 (6 bases). Trimming shortened V by 5 bases and J by 5 bases, and 21 bases separated the two germline ends. CDR3 length: 16 residues. The germline CDR1 and CDR2 sequences are LNHDA and SQIVND (reference sequence).

A remark on this clone: The sample carries other DNA sequences with the same CDR3. The V call is TRBV30, the J call TRBJ2-7, with 7 bases aligning to TRBD1. CDR3 length: 13 residues. The junction had 5 bases not matched to a gene; V was cut back by 4 bases and J by 2 bases. Germline V gene lookup returns CDR1 GTSNPN and CDR2 SVGIG (reference sequence). CDR3 DNA: TGTGCCTGGACACGGACAGGAGCCTACGAGCAGTACTTC. It specifies CAWTRTGAYEQYF.

The chain joins TRBV29-1 to TRBJ2-1, with D maybe TRBD1 (6 bases). Per the germline V gene, CDR1 is SQVTM and CDR2 is ANQGSEA. The CDR3 loop spans 10 amino acids. CDR3 sequence reads: CNTEGDEQFF. DNA for the CDR3: TGCAACACCGAGGGGGATGAGCAGTTCTTC.